These 4 T cell receptor beta chains originate from one sample sequenced in a study of siplizumab effects on memory and regulatory T cells. Assay used: immunoSEQ multiplex PCR; TCRdb lists only in-frame clones, some missing. The sample carries 90,000 to 120,000 clones, 92% recorded once. Sequenced material: Tregs sorted from blood. The origin of the receptors is a human donor in good health.

This clone was recorded only once. This sequence joins TRBV19 and TRBJ1-4, with D possibly matching TRBD1 (6 bases). The CDR3 length is 14 residues. Germline V gene sequence: CDR1 LNHDA, CDR2 SQIVND (reference sequence). Between the trimmed V and J ends, which lost 10 bases and 0 bases, there was a span of 12 bases. The CDR3 nucleotides read TGTGCCACTAGACCAGGGGCAACTAATGAAAAACTGTTTTTT. This translates into CATRPGATNEKLFF.

The chain employs TRBV10-2 and TRBJ1-1, with a possible D match to TRBD1 (6 bases). V lost 9 bases, J lost 4 bases, and 15 bases lay in between. The length of the CDR3 is 13 residues. Germline values: CDR1 WSHSY, CDR2 SAAADI. The CDR3 spells CASVGGAVTEAFF. As DNA, the CDR3 is TGCGCCAGTGTCGGGGGGGCGGTCACTGAAGCTTTCTTT.

The chain uses TRBV18 and TRBJ2-7; D gene unclear. The ends were cut back, 6 bases at V and 3 bases at J, with 12 bases in the middle. Germline V gives CDR1 KGHSH, CDR2 LQKENI. This CDR3 spans 13 amino acids. CDR3 in DNA: TGTGCCAGCTCTCCGGACGGAAACTACGAGCAGTACTTC. It yields the protein CASSPDGNYEQYF.

The CDR3, as DNA: TGTGCCAGCAGCTTGGTTAGCTCTGAGCAGTTCTTC. It is translated as CASSLVSSEQFF. The chain has TRBV11-3 and TRBJ2-1, with D unclear. Germline V gene lookup returns CDR1 SGHNT and CDR2 YENEEA. V was pared by 3 bases and J by 9 bases, with 9 bases between. CDR3 length: 12 amino acids.